The 18 T cell receptor beta chains below come from one sample, sequenced in a study of cytomegalovirus exposure and HLA in healthy donors. The PCR had 60 Vbeta and 13 Jbeta primers. Assay used: immunoSEQ multiplex PCR; TCRdb lists only in-frame clones, some missing. The sample has 99,000 or so clones, roughly 79% seen once. The sample was PBMCs. The receptors stem from a man between 60 and 75 years old in good health and CMV-seropositive.

The gene calls are TRBV6-1 and TRBJ1-1, with 7 bases lining up with TRBD1. CDR1 and CDR2 from the germline V gene are MNHNS and SASEGT. The V segment lost 4 bases and the J segment 5 bases; nucleotides outside the gene matches: 7. CDR3 length: 14 residues. The CDR3 reads CASSARQGGTEAFF. The CDR3 bases are TGTGCCAGCAGTGCCAGACAGGGCGGGACTGAAGCTTTCTTT.

This clone has only one observation. The chain employs TRBV11-3 and TRBJ2-5; 7 bases fit TRBD1. The CDR3 has 15 amino acids. CDR1 and CDR2 (germline): SGHNT, YENEEA. The V segment lost 1 base and the J segment 4 bases; nucleotides outside the gene matches: 6. For the CDR3, the DNA is TGTGCCAGCAGCTTAGGATCGGCAGGGGGAGAGACCCAGTACTTC. It translates to CASSLGSAGGETQYF.

This clone was observed a few times. J is TRBJ2-7 and V is TRBV5-1; 8 bases agree with TRBD1. V gave up 4 bases and J gave up 6 bases; unmatched junction bases: 6. The CDR3 loop spans 13 amino acids. Germline lookup yields CDR1 SGHRS and CDR2 YFSETQ. The CDR3 spells CASSTTGVPEQYF. The CDR3 coding sequence is TGCGCCAGCAGCACGACAGGGGTGCCCGAGCAGTACTTC. The complete variable domain, with remaining parts taken from reference TRBV5-1 and TRBJ2-7, reads KAGVTQTPRYLIKTRGQQVTLSCSPISGHRSVSWYQQTPGQGLQFLFEYFSETQRNKGNFPGRFSGRQFSNSRSEMNVSTLELGDSALYLCASSTTGVPEQYFGPGTRLTVT.

The chain recombines TRBV4-2 with TRBJ1-5, with TRBD1 identical over 7 bases. CDR3 length: 15 residues. The V and J ends lost 1 base and 3 bases, in that order; junction bases with no gene match: 3. The germline CDR1 and CDR2 sequences are LGHNA and YNFKEQ. The CDR3 DNA reads TGTGCCAGCAGCCAAGCGGGACAGTACAATCAGCCCCAGCATTTT. It specifies CASSQAGQYNQPQHF.

V gene TRBV5-4 combines with J gene TRBJ2-6; maybe TRBD1 (5 bases). Trimming shortened V by 4 bases and J by 0 bases, and 14 bases separated the two germline ends. Germline lookup yields CDR1 SGHNT and CDR2 YYREEE (reference sequence). The CDR3 covers 17 residues. The CDR3 here is CASSAGEGASGANVLTF. As DNA, the CDR3 is TGTGCCAGCAGCGCCGGTGAAGGGGCCTCTGGGGCCAACGTCCTGACTTTC.

This clone has more than one count but fewer than ten. The gene calls are TRBV5-4 and TRBJ1-4; possibly TRBD1 for D (6 bases). The germline V gene has CDR1 SGHNT and CDR2 YYREEE (reference sequence). The CDR3 totals 15 residues. The V gene lost 4 bases and the J gene lost 5 bases, with 15 bases spanning the gap. CDR3 DNA: TGTGCCAGCAGCGACAATCGACAGGCAAATGAAAAACTGTTTTTT. This encodes CASSDNRQANEKLFF.

The chain has TRBV6-5 and TRBJ1-5; D gene uncertain. Germline-derived CDR1 and CDR2 are MNHEY and SVGAGI. The CDR3 covers 14 residues. Deletions cut 2 bases from V and 15 bases from J, with 20 bases between. CDR3 nucleotide sequence: TGTGCCAGCAGTTACCAATCTATTCTGAATCACCTGCATTTT. Amino acid sequence: CASSYQSILNHLHF.

The chain carries TRBV6-5 and TRBJ2-7, with 7 bases that match TRBD1. With 6 bases clipped from V and 3 bases from J, the junction kept 8 bases outside the gene matches. CDR3 length: 14 amino acids. Germline V lookup: CDR1 MNHEY, CDR2 SVGAGI. In DNA form, the CDR3 reads TGTGCCAGCAGCTCGGCCGCAGGGGGCTACGAGCAGTACTTC. Translating it yields CASSSAAGGYEQYF.

The chain is built from TRBV4-2 and TRBJ2-5; tentatively, D is TRBD1 (6 bases). This CDR3 is 16 amino acids long. Germline-derived CDR1 and CDR2 are LGHNA and YNFKEQ. V was shortened by 4 bases and J by 1 base, with 16 bases between the two germline ends. In DNA, the CDR3 is TGTGCCAGCAGCCGGTCACCCCTAGGGGGCCAAGAGACCCAGTACTTC. It specifies CASSRSPLGGQETQYF.

This chain connects TRBV4-3 to TRBJ2-3; a possible D gene is TRBD1 (6 bases). V was clipped by 3 bases and J by 2 bases, with 9 bases between them. This CDR3 region has 14 residues. Germline V gene lookup returns CDR1 LGHNA and CDR2 YSLEER. The CDR3 is CASSQDRLTDTQYF. The DNA for the CDR3 is TGCGCCAGCAGCCAGGACAGACTCACAGATACGCAGTATTTT.

This chain uses TRBV21-1 with TRBJ2-7; the tabulated D call, TRBD2, remains unverified against the DNA. TRBV21-1 is an annotated pseudogene. The CDR3 length is 15 residues. The DNA for the CDR3 is TGTGCCAGCACCCCTAGCGATCTTAACTTCCACGAGCAGTACTTC. It encodes CASTPSDLNFHEQYF.

V and J are TRBV7-9 and TRBJ1-1; D is undetermined. Germline CDR1 and CDR2: SEHNR and FQNEAQ (reference sequence). The CDR3 is made up of 13 amino acids. Deletions cut 3 bases from V and 4 bases from J, with 9 bases between. Here the CDR3 reads CASSFVESTEAFF. Here the CDR3 DNA reads TGTGCCAGCAGCTTTGTGGAGAGCACTGAAGCTTTCTTT.

This clone was seen a single time. The V and J genes are TRBV18 and TRBJ1-1; D not resolved. Germline CDR1 is KGHSH and CDR2 is LQKENI. Trimming cost V 3 bases and J 4 bases, with 18 bases left between them. This CDR3 has 16 amino acids. The CDR3 bases are TGTGCCAGCTCACCGATTTCAGTCGGCGAGGGCACTGAAGCTTTCTTT. Its translation is CASSPISVGEGTEAFF.

The V call is TRBV7-8, the J call TRBJ1-1; unclear D gene. The V end lost 3 bases, the J end lost 3 bases, and 17 bases lay between the germline ends. Germline CDR1 and CDR2: SGHVS and FQNEAQ. The CDR3 extends over 16 amino acids. CDR3 region: CASSFQTVRFDTEAFF. In DNA form, the CDR3 reads TGTGCCAGCAGCTTTCAAACAGTAAGATTTGACACTGAAGCTTTCTTT.

The rearrangement joins TRBV30 to TRBJ1-6; D gene ambiguous. V dropped 3 bases and J dropped 0 bases, with 9 bases sitting between them. Germline CDR1 GTSNPN, CDR2 SVGIG (reference sequence). The length of the CDR3 is 15 residues. CDR3 amino acids: CAWRPGSSYNSPLHF. The CDR3 DNA sequence: TGTGCCTGGAGGCCGGGGAGCTCCTATAATTCACCCCTCCACTTT.

The chain combines TRBV6-5 with TRBJ1-6, with no clear D. CDR1 and CDR2 from the germline V gene are MNHEY and SVGAGI. V lost 5 bases and J 10 bases, leaving 18 bases between the germline ends. This CDR3 is 15 amino acids long. The CDR3 DNA sequence: TGTGCCAGCAGTCCCCAGGTAGATGTGGTATCACCCCTCCACTTT. Protein: CASSPQVDVVSPLHF.

This chain links TRBV4-3 with TRBJ2-3; 8 bases fit TRBD2. The germline V gene encodes CDR1 LGHNA and CDR2 YSLEER. Losses at the gene ends were 4 bases for V and 1 base for J; bases not matched to a gene: 10. The CDR3 is made up of 17 amino acids. CDR3 sequence reads: CASSPTTRAGGTDTQYF. In DNA form, the CDR3 reads TGCGCCAGCAGCCCCACCACCCGAGCGGGGGGCACAGATACGCAGTATTTT.

The J gene is TRBJ1-2, the V gene TRBV5-4; TRBD1 aligns across 7 bases. The CDR3 runs 14 residues. V dropped 7 bases and J dropped 7; count of bases not matched to a gene: 13. From germline, CDR1 is SGHNT and CDR2 YYREEE (reference sequence). The CDR3 spells CASSLSRGDGGYTF. CDR3 DNA sequence: TGTGCCAGCTCATTGTCCAGGGGGGACGGTGGCTACACCTTC.